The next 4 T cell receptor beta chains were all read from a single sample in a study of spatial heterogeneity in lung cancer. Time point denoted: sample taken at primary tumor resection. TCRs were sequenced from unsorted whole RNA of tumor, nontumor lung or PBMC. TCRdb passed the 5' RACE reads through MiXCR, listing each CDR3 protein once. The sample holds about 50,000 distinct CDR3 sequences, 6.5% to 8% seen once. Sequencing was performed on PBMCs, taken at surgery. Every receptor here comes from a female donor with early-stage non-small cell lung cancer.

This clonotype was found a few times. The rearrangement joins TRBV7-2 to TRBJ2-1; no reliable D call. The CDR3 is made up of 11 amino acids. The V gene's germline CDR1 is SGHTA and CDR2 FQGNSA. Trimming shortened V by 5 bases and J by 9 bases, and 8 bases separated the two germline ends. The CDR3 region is CASSPWGEQFF. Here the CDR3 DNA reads TGTGCCAGCAGCCCGTGGGGTGAGCAGTTCTTC.

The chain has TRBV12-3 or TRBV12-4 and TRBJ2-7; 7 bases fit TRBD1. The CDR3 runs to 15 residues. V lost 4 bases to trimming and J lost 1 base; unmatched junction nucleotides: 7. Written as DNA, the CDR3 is TGTGCCAGCAGTTCCGGGACAGTCCGTTCCTACGAGCAGTACTTC. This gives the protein CASSSGTVRSYEQYF.

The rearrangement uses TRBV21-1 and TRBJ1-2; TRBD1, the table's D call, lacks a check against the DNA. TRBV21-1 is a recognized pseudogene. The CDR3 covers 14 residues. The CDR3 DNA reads TGTGACAGCAGCAAAGAGGACAGCAACTATGGCTACACCTTC. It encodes CDSSKEDSNYGYTF.

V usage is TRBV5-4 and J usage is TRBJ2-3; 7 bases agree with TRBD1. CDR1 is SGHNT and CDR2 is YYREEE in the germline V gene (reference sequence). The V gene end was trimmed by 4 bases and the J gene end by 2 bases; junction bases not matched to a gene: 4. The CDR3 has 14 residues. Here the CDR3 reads CASSQDRYTDTQYF. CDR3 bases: TGTGCCAGCAGCCAGGACAGGTACACAGATACGCAGTATTTT.